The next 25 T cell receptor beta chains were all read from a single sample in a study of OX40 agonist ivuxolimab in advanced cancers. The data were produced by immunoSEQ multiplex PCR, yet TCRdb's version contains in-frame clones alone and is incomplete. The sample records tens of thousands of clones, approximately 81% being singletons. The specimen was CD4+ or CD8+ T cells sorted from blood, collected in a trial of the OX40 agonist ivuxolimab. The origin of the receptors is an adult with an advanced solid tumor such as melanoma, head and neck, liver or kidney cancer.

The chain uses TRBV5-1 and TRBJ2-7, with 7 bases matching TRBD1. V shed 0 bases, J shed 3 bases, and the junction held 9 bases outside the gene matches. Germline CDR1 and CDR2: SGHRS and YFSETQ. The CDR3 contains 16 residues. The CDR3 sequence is CASSLGTGQAYYEQYF. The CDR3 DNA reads TGCGCCAGCAGCTTGGGTACTGGACAGGCCTACTACGAGCAGTACTTC.

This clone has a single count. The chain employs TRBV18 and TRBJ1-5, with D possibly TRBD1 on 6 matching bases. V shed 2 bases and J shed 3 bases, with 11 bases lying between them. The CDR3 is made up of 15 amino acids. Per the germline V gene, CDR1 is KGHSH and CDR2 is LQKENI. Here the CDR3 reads CASSPSGVLNQPQHF. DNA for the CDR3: TGTGCCAGCTCACCATCAGGGGTCCTCAATCAGCCCCAGCATTTT.

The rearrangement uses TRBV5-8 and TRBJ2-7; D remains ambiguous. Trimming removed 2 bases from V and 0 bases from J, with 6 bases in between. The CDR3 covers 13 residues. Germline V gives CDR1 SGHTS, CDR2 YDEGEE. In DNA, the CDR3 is TGTGCCAGCAGCTTATACAGCTCCTACGAGCAGTACTTC. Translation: CASSLYSSYEQYF.

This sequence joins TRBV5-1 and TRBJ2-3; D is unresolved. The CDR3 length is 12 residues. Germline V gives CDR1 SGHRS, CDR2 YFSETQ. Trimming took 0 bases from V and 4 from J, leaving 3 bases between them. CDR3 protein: CASSLAPDTQYF. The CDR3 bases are TGCGCCAGCAGCTTGGCCCCAGATACGCAGTATTTT.

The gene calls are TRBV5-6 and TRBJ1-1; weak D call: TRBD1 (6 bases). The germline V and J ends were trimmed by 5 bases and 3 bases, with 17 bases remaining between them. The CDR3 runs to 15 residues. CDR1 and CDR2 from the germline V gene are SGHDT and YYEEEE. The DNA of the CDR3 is TGTGCCAGCAGTAAGTACCAGGGGTCGTACACTGAAGCTTTCTTT. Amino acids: CASSKYQGSYTEAFF.

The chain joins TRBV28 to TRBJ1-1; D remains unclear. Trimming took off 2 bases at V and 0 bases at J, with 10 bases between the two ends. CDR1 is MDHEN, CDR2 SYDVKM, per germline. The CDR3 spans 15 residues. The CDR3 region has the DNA TGTGCCAGCAGTTTAATCGGCAGAATGAACACTGAAGCTTTCTTT. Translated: CASSLIGRMNTEAFF.

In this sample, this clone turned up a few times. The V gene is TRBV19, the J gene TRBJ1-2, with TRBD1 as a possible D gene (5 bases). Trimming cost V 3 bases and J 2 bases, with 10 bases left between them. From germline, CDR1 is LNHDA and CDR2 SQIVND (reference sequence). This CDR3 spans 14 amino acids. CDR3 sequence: CASSISAGNYGYTF. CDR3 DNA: TGTGCCAGTAGTATTTCGGCAGGGAACTATGGCTACACCTTC.

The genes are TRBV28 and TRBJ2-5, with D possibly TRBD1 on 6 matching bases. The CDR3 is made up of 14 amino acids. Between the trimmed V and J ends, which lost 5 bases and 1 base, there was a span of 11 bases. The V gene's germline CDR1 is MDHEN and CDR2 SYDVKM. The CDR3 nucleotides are TGTGCCAGCAGTCTAAGGACAGTCCAAGAGACCCAGTACTTC. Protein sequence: CASSLRTVQETQYF.

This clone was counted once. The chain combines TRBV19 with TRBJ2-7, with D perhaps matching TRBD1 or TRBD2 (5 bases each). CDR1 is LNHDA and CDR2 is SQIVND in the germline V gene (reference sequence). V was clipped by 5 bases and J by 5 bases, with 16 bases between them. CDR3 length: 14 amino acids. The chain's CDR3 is CASSADGTLDEQYF. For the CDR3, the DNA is TGTGCCAGTAGTGCGGACGGGACCTTGGACGAGCAGTACTTC.

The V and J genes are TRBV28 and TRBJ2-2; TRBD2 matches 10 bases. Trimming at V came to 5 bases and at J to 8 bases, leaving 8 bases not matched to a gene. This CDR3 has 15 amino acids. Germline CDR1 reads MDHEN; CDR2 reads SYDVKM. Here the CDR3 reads CASSTGLAAGGELFF. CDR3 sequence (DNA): TGTGCCAGCAGTACCGGACTAGCGGCGGGAGGGGAGCTGTTTTTT.

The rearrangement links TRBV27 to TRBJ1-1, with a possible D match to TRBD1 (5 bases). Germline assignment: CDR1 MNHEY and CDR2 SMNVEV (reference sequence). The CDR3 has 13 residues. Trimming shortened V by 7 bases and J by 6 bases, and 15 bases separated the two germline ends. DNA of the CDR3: TGTGCCAGCACTGGGGGGTGGGGCGCTGAAGCTTTCTTT. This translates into CASTGGWGAEAFF.

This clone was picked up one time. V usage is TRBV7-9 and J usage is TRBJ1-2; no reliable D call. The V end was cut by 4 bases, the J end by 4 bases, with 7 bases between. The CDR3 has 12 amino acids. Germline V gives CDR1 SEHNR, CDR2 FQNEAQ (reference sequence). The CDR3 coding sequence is TGTGCCAGCAGCTCAATTGGCTATGGCTACACCTTC. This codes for CASSSIGYGYTF.

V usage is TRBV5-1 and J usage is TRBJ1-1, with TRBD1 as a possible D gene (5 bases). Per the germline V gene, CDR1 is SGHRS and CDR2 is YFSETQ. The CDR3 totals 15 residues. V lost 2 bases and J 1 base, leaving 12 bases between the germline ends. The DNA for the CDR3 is TGCGCCAGCAGCTTCTTGGGGGAGAGGAACACTGAAGCTTTCTTT. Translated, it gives CASSFLGERNTEAFF.

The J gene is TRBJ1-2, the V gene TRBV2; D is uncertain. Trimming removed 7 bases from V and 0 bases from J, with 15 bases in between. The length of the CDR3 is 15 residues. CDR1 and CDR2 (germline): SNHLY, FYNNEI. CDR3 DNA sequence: TGTGCCAGCACCCGGGAGAGCGGAGCTAACTATGGCTACACCTTC. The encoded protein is CASTRESGANYGYTF.

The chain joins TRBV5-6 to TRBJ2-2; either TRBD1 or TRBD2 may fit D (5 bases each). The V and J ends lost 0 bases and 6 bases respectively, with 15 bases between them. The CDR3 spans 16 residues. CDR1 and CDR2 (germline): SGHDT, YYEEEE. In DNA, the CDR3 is TGTGCCAGCAGCTTGGTGGGCTTAGGGGACGCCGGGGAGCTGTTTTTT. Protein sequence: CASSLVGLGDAGELFF.

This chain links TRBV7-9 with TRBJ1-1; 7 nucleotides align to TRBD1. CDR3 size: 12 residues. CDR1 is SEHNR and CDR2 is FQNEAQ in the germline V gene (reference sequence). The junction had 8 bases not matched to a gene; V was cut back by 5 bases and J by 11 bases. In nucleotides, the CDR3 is TGTGCCAGCAGCCACCTGACAGGGTCGGCTTTCTTT. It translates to CASSHLTGSAFF.

CDR3 nucleotide sequence: TGCGCCAGCAGCCACGGGGGCAGACACAATGAGCAGTTCTTC. Its protein product is CASSHGGRHNEQFF. The rearrangement joins TRBV4-1 to TRBJ2-1, with D possibly called TRBD1 or TRBD2 (6 bases each). The CDR3 extends over 14 amino acids. V was cut by 3 bases and J by 5 bases, with 11 bases left in between. In germline, CDR1 is MGHRA, CDR2 YSYEKL.

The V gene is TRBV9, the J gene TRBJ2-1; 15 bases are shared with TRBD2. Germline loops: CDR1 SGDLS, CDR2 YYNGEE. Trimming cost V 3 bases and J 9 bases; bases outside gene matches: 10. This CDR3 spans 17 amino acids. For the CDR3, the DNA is TGTGCCAGCAGCGGGACTAGCGGGAGGGCTTCTCGGAGTGAGCAGTTCTTC. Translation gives CASSGTSGRASRSEQFF.

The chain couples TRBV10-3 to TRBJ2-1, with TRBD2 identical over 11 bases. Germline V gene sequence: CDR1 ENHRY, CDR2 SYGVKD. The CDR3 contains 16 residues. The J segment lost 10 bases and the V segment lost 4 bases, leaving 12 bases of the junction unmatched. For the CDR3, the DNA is TGTGCCATCAGTGCACCATCGGGACTAGCGGACCAAGAGCAGTTCTTC. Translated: CAISAPSGLADQEQFF.

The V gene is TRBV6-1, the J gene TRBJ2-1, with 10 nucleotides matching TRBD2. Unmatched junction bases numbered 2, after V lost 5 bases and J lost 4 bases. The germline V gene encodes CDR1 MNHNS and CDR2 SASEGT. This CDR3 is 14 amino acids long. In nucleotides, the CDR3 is TGTGCCAGCAGTCCGACTAGCGGGTACAATGAGCAGTTCTTC. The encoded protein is CASSPTSGYNEQFF.

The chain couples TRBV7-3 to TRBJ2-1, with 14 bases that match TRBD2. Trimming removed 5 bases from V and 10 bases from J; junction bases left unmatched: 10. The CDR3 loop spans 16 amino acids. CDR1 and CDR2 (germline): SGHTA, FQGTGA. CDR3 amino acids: CASSTPGLAGVGEQFF. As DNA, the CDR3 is TGTGCCAGCAGCACCCCGGGACTAGCGGGAGTCGGCGAGCAGTTCTTC.

DNA for the CDR3: TGTGCCAGCACCCAGGCTAGCGGGGTGACAGATACGCAGTATTTT. The encoded protein is CASTQASGVTDTQYF. The chain combines TRBV7-8 with TRBJ2-3, with TRBD2 identical over 9 bases. The ends lost 7 bases at V and 3 bases at J; junction bases unmatched: 8. Germline assignment: CDR1 SGHVS and CDR2 FQNEAQ. This CDR3 contains 15 residues.

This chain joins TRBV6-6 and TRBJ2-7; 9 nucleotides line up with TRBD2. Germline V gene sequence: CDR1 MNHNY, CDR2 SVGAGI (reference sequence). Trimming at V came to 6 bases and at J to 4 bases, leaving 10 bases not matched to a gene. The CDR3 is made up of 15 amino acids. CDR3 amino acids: CASSRPTSGIYEQYF. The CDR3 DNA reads TGTGCCAGCAGCCGTCCGACTAGCGGAATATACGAGCAGTACTTC.

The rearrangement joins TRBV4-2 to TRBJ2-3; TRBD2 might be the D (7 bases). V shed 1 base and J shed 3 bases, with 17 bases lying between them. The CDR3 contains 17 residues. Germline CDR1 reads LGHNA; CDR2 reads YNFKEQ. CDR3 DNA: TGTGCCAGCAGCCAAGGAGGGGGGGGGCTAGGGACAGATACGCAGTATTTT. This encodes CASSQGGGGLGTDTQYF.

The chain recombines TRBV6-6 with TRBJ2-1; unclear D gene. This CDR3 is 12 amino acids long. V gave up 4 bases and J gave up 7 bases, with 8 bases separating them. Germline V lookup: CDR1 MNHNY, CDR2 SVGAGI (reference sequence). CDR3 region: CASSSDLNEQFF. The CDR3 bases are TGTGCCAGCAGTTCCGACTTGAATGAGCAGTTCTTC.